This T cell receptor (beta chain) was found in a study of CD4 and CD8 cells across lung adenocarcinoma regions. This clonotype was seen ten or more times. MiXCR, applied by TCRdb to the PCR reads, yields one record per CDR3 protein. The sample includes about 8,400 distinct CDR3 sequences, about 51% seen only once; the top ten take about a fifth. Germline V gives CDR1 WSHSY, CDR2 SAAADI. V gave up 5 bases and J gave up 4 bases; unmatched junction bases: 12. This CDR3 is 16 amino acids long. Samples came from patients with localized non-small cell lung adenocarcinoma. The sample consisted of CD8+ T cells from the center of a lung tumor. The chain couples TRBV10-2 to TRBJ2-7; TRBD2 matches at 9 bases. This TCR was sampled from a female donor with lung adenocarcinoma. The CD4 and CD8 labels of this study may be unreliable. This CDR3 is CASSKTAGGVWYEQYF. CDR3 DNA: TGCGCCAGCAGTAAGACTGCGGGAGGGGTATGGTACGAGCAGTACTTC.